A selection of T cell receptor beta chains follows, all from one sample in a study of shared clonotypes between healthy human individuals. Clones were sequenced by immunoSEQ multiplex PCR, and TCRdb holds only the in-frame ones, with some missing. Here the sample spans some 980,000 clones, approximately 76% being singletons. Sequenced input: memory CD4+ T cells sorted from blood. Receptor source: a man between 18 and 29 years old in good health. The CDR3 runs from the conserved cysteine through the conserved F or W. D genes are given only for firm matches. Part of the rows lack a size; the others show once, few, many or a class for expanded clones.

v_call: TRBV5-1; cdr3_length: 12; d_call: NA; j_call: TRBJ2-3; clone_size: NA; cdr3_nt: TGCGCCAGCAGCTTGGAGGTTGATACGCAGTATTTT; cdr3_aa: CASSLEVDTQYF
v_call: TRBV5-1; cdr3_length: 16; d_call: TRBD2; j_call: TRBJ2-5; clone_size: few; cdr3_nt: TGCGCCAGCAGCTCAGGGACTAGCGGGCAAAAAGAGACCCAGTACTTC; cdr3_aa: CASSSGTSGQKETQYF
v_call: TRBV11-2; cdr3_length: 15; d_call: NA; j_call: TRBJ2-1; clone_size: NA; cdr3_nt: TGTGCCAGCAGCTTAAGCCATTTCTCCTACAATGAGCAGTTCTTC; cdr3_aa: CASSLSHFSYNEQFF
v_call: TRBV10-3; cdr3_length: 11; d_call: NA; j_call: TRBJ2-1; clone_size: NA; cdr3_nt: TGTGCCATCAGTGAGTTCGATGAGCAGTTCTTC; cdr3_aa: CAISEFDEQFF
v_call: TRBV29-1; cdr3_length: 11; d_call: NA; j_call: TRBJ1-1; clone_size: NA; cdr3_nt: TGCAGCGTGCTGGAGGGCACTGAAGCTTTCTTT; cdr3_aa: CSVLEGTEAFF
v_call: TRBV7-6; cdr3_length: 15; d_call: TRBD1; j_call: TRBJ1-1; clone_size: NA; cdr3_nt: TGTGCCAGCAGCCGTAGACAGGGAGCTGAGGCTGAAGCTTTCTTT; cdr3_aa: CASSRRQGAEAEAFF
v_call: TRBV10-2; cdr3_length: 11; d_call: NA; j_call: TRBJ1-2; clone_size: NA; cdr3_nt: TGCGCCAGCAGTGAAAGGGGTGGCTACACCTTC; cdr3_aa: CASSERGGYTF
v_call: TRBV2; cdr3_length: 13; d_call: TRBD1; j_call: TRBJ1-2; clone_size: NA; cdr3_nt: TGTGCCAGCAGTGGGACAGGGAATAATGGCTACACCTTC; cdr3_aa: CASSGTGNNGYTF
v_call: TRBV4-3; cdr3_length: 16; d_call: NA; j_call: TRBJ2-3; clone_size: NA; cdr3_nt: TGCGCCAGCAGCCAAGATATCGGCGGTAGCACAGATACGCAGTATTTT; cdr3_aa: CASSQDIGGSTDTQYF
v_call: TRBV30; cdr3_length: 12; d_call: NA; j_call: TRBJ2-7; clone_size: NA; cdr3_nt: TGTGCCTGGAGGCAGACAGGTTACGAGCAGTACTTC; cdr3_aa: CAWRQTGYEQYF
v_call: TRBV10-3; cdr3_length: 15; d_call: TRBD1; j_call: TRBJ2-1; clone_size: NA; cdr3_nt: TGTGCCATCAGTGGCAGGGACAGGGGAGGCAATGAGCAGTTCTTC; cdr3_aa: CAISGRDRGGNEQFF
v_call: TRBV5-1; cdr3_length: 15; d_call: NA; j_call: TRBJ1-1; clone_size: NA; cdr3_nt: TGCGCCAGCAGCTTTGGGGCAGGGGCTGGGACTGAAGCTTTCTTT; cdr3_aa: CASSFGAGAGTEAFF
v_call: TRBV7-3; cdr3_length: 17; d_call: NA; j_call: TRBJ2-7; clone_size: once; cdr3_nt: TGTGCCAGCAGCTTACGCCCAGCAGGTCCCCCCTCCTACGAGCAGTACTTC; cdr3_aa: CASSLRPAGPPSYEQYF
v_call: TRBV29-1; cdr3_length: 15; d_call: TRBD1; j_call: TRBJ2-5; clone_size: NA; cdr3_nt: TGCAGCGTTACTAGGGACAGGGGGCGTTCGGAGACCCAGTACTTC; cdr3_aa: CSVTRDRGRSETQYF
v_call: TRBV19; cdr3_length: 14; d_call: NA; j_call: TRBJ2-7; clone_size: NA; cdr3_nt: TGTGCCAGTAGTCTCACAAGAAACTCCTACGAGCAGTACTTC; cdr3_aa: CASSLTRNSYEQYF
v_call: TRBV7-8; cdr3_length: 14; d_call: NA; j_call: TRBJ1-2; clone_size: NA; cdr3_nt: TGTGCCAGCAGCTTAGCAGGCGGGAGCTATGGCTACACCTTC; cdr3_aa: CASSLAGGSYGYTF
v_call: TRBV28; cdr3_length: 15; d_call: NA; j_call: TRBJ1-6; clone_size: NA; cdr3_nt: TGTGCCAGCAGTTTTCGGGGCTCCTATAATTCACCCCTCCACTTT; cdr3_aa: CASSFRGSYNSPLHF
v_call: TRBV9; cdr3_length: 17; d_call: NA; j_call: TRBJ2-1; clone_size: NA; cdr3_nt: TGTGCCAGCAGCGTAGCCGGGACGGGGTGGACCTACAATGAGCAGTTCTTC; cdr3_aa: CASSVAGTGWTYNEQFF